This TCR beta chain was identified in a study of OX40 agonist ivuxolimab in advanced cancers. Whole-study findings and limits: Still undetermined is the antigen specificity of the expanded peripheral T cells. Clonal expansion by week 6 occurred in CD4+ and CD8+ blood T cells (at 0.1 to 3.0 mg/kg).

In this sample, this clone turned up a few times. What it binds is unknown. The CDR3 extends over 13 amino acids. Per germline, CDR1 SEHNR and CDR2 FQNEAQ (reference sequence). Trimming cost V 5 bases and J 0 bases, with 7 bases left between them. Clones were sequenced by immunoSEQ multiplex PCR, and TCRdb holds only the in-frame ones, with some missing. The data hold over 30,000 clones, with roughly 80% observed a single time. The source of this sequence is an adult with an advanced solid tumor such as melanoma, head and neck, liver or kidney cancer. This chain connects TRBV7-9 to TRBJ1-1; D is undetermined. The sequencing used CD4+ or CD8+ T cells sorted from blood, collected in a trial of the OX40 agonist ivuxolimab. The CDR3 nucleotides are TGTGCCAGCAGCCCTGACTTGAACACTGAAGCTTTCTTT. Its translation: CASSPDLNTEAFF.